The clone carrying this T cell receptor (beta chain) was observed a few times. Its matching antigen is unknown. This entry is derived from a study of yellow fever vaccine responses in identical twins. Notes on the study in general: Reports say the vaccine T cell response in twins looked partly convergent and partly personalized.

The CDR3 length is 15 residues. The germline CDR1 and CDR2 sequences are MNHNS and SASEGT. Trimming cost V 5 bases and J 2 bases, with 13 bases left between them. TCRdb used MiXCR to reprocess the RT-PCR reads, holding one entry per CDR3 protein. The sample contains 1,000 to 1,400 distinct CDR3 sequences, 70% to 80% of which appear only once. Sequenced material: T cells from blood (PBMCs), unsorted or a sorted subset (not recorded which), taken before or after yellow fever vaccination (not recorded which). The origin of this receptor is a female donor who received the yellow fever vaccine. This chain joins TRBV6-1 and TRBJ1-5; TRBD1 is a possible D gene (6 bases). This chain's CDR3 is CASSRQVRGNQPQHF. The DNA of the CDR3 is TGTGCCAGCAGTCGACAGGTTCGGGGCAATCAGCCCCAGCATTTT.